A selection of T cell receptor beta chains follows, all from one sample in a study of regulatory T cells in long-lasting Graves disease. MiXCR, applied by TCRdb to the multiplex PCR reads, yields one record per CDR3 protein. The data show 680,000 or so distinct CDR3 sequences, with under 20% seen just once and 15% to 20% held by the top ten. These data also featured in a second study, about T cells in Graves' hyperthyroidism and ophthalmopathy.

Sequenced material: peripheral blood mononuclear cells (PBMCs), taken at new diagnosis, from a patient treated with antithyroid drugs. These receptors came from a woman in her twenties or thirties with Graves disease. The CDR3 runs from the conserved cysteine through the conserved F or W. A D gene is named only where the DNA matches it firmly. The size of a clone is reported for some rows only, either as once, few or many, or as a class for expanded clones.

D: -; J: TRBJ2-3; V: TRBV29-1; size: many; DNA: TGCAGCACTGATACCGGGACAAACACAGATACGCAGTATTTT; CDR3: CSTDTGTNTDTQYF
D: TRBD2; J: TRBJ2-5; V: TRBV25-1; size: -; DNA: TGTGCCAGCAGTGATCTGGGCCTAGCGGGGAAGGAGACCCAGTACTTC; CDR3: CASSDLGLAGKETQYF
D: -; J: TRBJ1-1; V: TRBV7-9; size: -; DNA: TGTGCCAGCAGCTTAGTGAGGGATCAGTTCCTTGAAGCTTTCTTT; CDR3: CASSLVRDQFLEAFF
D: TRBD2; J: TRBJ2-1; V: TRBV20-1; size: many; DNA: TGCAGTGCTAGCTTGCGGGAGAATGAGCAGTTCTTC; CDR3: CSASLRENEQFF
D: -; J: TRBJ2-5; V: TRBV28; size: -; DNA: TGTGCCAGCAATCGTGAGCCAGAGACCCAGTACTTC; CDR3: CASNREPETQYF
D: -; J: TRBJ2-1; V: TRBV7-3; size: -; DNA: TGTGCCAGCAGCTTATCCCCAGGGGGGTGGTCCTACAATGAGCAGTTCTTC; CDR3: CASSLSPGGWSYNEQFF
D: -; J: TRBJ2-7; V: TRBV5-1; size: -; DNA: TGCGCCAGCAGCCCAGGGGAAGAGGGCGAGCAGTACTTC; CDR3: CASSPGEEGEQYF
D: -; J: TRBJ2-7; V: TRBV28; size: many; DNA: TGTGCCAGCCAACTCGTCGCGGACGAGCAGTACTTC; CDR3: CASQLVADEQYF
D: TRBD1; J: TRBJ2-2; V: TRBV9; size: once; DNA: TGTGCCAGCAGCTGGGGACAGACGACCGGGGAGCTGTCTTTT; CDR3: CASSWGQTTGELSF
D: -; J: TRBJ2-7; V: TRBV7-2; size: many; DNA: TGTGCCAGCAGCTTAGTCGACATAATCTACGAGCAGTACTTC; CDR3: CASSLVDIIYEQYF
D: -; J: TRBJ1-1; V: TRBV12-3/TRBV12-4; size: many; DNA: TGTGCCAGCAGGACTGGATGGAACACTGAAGCTTTCTTT; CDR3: CASRTGWNTEAFF
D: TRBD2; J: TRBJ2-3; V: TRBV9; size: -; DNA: TGTGCCAGCAGCGTAGGACGGGTGGGAGGGGATACGCAGTATTTT; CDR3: CASSVGRVGGDTQYF
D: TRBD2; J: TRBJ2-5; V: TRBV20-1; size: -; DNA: TGCAGCGGGCGTGATGGTAGCGGGAGGCAAGAGACCCAGTACTTC; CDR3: CSGRDGSGRQETQYF
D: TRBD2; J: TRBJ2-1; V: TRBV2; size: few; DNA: TGTGCCAGCAGTGACCAAGCGGGGGTGGGCTATGAGCAGTTCTTC; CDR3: CASSDQAGVGYEQFF
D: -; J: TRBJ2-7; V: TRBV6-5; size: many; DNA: TGTGCCAGCAGTTACGGAGTGGGCGCGACCTACGAGCAGTACTTC; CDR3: CASSYGVGATYEQYF
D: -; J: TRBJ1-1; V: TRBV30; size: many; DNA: TGTGCCTGGAGTCCCAGCCGTTCCGGTGTTGAAGCTTTCTTT; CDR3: CAWSPSRSGVEAFF
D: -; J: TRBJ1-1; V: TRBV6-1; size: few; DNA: TGTGCCAGCAATCGCAGGGGCGAGAACACTGAAACTTTCTTT; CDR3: CASNRRGENTETFF
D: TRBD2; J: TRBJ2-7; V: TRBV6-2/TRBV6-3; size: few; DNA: TGTGCCAGCTGTTACGGGAGGGCCTCCTACGAGCAGTACTTC; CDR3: CASCYGRASYEQYF
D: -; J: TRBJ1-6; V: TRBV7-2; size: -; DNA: TGTGCCAGCAGCTTTGCCCTGTCAGAGAATAATTCACCCCTCCACTTT; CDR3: CASSFALSENNSPLHF
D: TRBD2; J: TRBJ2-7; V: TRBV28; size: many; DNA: TGTGCCAGCAGGGAGGCGGGAGCGGGTTACGAGCAGTACTTC; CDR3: CASREAGAGYEQYF
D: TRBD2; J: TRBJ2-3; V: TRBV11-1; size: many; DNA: TGTGCCAGCAGTCCTCTAGCGGGAGGGACCACAGATACGCAGTATTTT; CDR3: CASSPLAGGTTDTQYF
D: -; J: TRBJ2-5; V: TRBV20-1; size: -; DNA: TGCAGTGCCCGGGCGGGTTTGGGGCAAGAGACCCAGTACTTC; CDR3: CSARAGLGQETQYF
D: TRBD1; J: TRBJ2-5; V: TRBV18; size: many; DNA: TGTGCCAGCTCAGCAGGACAGGGTCCAGAGACCCAGTACTTC; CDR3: CASSAGQGPETQYF
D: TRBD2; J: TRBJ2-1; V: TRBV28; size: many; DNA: TGTGCCAGCAGTTCGCCGGGACTAGCGGGAGAGGGTAATGAGCAGTTCTTC; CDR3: CASSSPGLAGEGNEQFF
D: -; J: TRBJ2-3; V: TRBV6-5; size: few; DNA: TGTGCCAGCAGTTACGATCCGTATAGCACAGATACGCAGTATTTT; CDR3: CASSYDPYSTDTQYF
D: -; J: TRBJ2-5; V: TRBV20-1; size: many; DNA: TGCAGTGCTAGAGAATTCCGGTGGCAGTCCGTTGAGACCCAGTACTTC; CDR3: CSAREFRWQSVETQYF
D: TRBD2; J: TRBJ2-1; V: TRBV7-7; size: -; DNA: TGTGCTAGCAGCTTAGTATCTGGATTAGCGGGACGCAACAATGAGCAGTTCTTC; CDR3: CASSLVSGLAGRNNEQFF
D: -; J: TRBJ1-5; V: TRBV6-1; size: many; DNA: TGCGCCAGCAGTGATCAGGTTAGCAATCAGCCCCAGCATTTT; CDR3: CASSDQVSNQPQHF
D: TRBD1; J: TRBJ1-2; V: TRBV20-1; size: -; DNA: TGCAGTGCTACCTTAGGGACAGGGGCGGGTGGCTACACCTTC; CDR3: CSATLGTGAGGYTF
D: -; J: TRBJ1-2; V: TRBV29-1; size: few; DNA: TGCAGCGTTCATAGGGGGGAGGCTGGCTACACCTTC; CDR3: CSVHRGEAGYTF
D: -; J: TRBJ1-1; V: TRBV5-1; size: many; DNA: TGCGCCAGCAGCCAACCTCACCGAAACACTGAAGCTTTCTTT; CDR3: CASSQPHRNTEAFF
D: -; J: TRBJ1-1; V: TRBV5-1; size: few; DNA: TGCGCCAGCAGCTCGGGGGCGGCCACTGAAGCTTTCTTT; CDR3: CASSSGAATEAFF
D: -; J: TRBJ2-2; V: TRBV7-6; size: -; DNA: TGTGCCAGCAGCTTAGCCCTAGCTACCACCGGGGAGCTGTTTTTT; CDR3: CASSLALATTGELFF
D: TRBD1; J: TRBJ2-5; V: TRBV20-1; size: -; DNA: TGCAGTGCTAGTTCCGGACAGGTTAGCGAGACCCAGTACTTC; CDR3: CSASSGQVSETQYF
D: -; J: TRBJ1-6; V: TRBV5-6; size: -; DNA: TGTGCCAGCAGTTCTAATCGGGACCAAGTTTCACCCCTCCACTTT; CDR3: CASSSNRDQVSPLHF
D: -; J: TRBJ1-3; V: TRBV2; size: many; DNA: TGTGCCAGCAGACACCCTCGAGTGGGTGAAGGAAACACCATATATTTT; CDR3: CASRHPRVGEGNTIYF
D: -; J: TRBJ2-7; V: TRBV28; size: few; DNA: TGTGCCAGCACCGGGATTTCCTACGAGCAGTACTTC; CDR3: CASTGISYEQYF
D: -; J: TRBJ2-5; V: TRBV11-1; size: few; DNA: TGTGCCAGCAGCTTAGTTGGGGAACCCAGAGAGACCCAGTACTTC; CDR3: CASSLVGEPRETQYF
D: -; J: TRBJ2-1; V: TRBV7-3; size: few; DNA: TGTGCCAGCAGCTTAATTGGGGGGTTTGGGGCCAATGAGCAGTTCTTC; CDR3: CASSLIGGFGANEQFF
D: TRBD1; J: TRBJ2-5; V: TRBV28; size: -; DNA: TGTGCCAGCAGTTGGGCCGGGACAGGGTTAGAGACCCAGTACTTC; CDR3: CASSWAGTGLETQYF
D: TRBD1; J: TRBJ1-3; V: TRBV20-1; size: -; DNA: TGCAGTGCCAGAACAGGGGCTGGAAACACCATATATTTT; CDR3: CSARTGAGNTIYF